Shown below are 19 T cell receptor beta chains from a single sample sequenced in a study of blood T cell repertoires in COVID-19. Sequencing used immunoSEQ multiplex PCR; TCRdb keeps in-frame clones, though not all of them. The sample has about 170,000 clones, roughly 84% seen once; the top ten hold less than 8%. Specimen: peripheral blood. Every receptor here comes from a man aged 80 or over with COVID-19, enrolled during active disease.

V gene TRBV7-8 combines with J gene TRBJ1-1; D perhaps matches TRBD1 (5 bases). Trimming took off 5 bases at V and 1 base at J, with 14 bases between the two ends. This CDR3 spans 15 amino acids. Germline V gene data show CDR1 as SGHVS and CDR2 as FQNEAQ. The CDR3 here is CASSPRATENTEAFF. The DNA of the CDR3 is TGTGCCAGCAGCCCACGGGCGACAGAGAACACTGAAGCTTTCTTT.

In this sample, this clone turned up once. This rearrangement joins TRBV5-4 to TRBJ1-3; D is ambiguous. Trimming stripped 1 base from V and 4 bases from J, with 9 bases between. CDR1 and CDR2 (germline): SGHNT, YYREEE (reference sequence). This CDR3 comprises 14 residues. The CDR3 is CASSLPNQGNTIYF. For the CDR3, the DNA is TGTGCCAGCAGCTTGCCTAACCAAGGAAACACCATATATTTT.

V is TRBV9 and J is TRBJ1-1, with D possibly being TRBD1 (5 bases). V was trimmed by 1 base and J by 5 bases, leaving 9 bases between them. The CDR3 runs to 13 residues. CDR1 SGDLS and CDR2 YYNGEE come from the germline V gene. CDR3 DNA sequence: TGTGCCAGCAGCGTATCTCAGGGTACTGAAGCTTTCTTT. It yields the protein CASSVSQGTEAFF. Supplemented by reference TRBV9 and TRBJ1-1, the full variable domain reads DSGVTQTPKHLITATGQRVTLRCSPRSGDLSVYWYQQSLDQGLQFLIQYYNGEERAKGNILERFSAQQFPDLHSELNLSSLELGDSALYFCASSVSQGTEAFFGQGTRLTVV.

The CDR3 DNA reads as TGTGCCAGCAGCTCCCAGATCACGAACACTGAAGCTTTCTTT. It is translated as CASSSQITNTEAFF. This sequence joins TRBV5-4 and TRBJ1-1; D not certain. Trimming cost V 3 bases and J 1 base, with 10 bases left between them. Germline V gives CDR1 SGHNT, CDR2 YYREEE (reference sequence). The CDR3 has 14 amino acids.

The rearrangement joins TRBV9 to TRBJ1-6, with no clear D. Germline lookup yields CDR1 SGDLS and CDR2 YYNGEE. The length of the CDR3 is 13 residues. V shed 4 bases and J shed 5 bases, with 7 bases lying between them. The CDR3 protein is CASSSGDNSPLHF. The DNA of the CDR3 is TGTGCCAGCAGCTCGGGTGATAATTCACCCCTCCACTTT.

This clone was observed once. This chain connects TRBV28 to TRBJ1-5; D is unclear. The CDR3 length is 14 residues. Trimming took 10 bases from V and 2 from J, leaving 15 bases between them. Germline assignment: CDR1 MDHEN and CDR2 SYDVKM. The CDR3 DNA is TGTGCCACAAGACAAGCCTGGGGCAATCAGCCCCAGCATTTT. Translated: CATRQAWGNQPQHF.

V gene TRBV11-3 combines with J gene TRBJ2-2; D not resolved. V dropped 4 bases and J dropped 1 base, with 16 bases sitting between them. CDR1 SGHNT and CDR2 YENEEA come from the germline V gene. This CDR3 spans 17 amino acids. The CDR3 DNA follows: TGTGCCAGCAGCTCACGAACTGGGCCGCGGAACACCGGGGAGCTGTTTTTT. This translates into CASSSRTGPRNTGELFF. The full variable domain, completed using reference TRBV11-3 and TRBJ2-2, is EAGVVQSPRYKIIEKKQPVAFWCNPISGHNTLYWYLQNLGQGPELLIRYENEEAVDDSQLPKDRFSAERLKGVDSTLKIQPAELGDSAVYLCASSSRTGPRNTGELFFGEGSRLTVL.

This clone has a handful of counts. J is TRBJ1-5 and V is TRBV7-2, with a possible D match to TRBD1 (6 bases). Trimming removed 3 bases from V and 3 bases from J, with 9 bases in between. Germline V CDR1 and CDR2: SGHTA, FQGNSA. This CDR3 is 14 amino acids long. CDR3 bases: TGTGCCAGCAGCTTTGGGGGCTACAATCAGCCCCAGCATTTT. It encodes CASSFGGYNQPQHF.

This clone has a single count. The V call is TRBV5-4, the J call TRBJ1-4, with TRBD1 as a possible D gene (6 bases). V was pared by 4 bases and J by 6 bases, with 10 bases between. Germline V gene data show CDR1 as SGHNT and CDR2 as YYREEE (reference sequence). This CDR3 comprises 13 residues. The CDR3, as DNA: TGTGCCAGCAGCACCCGACAGGATGAAAAACTGTTTTTT. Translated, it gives CASSTRQDEKLFF.

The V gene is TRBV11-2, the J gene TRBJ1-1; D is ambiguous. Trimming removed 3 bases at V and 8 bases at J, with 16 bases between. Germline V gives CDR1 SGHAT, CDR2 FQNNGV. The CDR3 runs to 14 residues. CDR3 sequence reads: CASSFNGEGAEAFF. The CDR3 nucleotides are TGTGCCAGCAGCTTCAATGGGGAGGGAGCAGAAGCTTTCTTT.

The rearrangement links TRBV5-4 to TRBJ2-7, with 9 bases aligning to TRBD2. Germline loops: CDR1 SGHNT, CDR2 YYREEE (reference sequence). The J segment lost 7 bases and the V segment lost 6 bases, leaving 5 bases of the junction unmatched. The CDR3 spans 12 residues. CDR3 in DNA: TGTGCCAGCAAGGGGCTAGCGGGGGAGCAGTACTTC. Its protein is CASKGLAGEQYF.

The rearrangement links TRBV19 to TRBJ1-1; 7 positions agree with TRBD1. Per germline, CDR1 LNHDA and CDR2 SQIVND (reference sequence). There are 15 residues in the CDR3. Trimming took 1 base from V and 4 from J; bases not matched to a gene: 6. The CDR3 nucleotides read TGTGCCAGTAGTATAGTGGGGACAGATGTCACTGAAGCTTTCTTT. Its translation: CASSIVGTDVTEAFF.

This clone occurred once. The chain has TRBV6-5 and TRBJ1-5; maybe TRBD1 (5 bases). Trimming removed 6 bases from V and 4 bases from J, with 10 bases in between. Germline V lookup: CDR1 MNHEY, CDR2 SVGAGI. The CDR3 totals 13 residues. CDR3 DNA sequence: TGTGCCAGCAGCCGACAGTATAATCAGCCCCAGCATTTT. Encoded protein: CASSRQYNQPQHF.

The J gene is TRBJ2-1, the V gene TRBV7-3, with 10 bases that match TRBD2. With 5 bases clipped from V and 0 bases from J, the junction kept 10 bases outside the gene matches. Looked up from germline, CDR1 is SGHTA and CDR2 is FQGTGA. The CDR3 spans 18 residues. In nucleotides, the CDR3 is TGTGCCAGCAGCCCTTGGGGTAGCGGGGGGCCCTCCTACAATGAGCAGTTCTTC. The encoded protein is CASSPWGSGGPSYNEQFF.

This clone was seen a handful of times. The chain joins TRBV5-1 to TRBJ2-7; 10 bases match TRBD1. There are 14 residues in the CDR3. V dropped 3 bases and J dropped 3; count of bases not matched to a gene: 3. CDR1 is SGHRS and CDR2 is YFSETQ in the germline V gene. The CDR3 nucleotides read TGCGCCAGCAGCTACCGGACAGGGGGCTACGAGCAGTACTTC. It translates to CASSYRTGGYEQYF.

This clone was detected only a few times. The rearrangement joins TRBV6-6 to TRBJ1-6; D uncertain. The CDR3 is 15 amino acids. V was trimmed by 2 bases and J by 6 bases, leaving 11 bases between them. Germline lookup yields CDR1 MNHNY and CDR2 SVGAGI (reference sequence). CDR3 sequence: CASSYEGRGNSPLHF. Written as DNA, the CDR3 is TGTGCCAGCAGTTACGAGGGCCGGGGTAATTCACCCCTCCACTTT.

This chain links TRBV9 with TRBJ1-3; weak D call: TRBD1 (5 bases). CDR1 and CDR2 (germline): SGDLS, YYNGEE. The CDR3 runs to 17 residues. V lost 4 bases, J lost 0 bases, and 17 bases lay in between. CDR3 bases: TGTGCCAGCAGCTCGTTTTCCGGGGGGAGCTCTGGAAACACCATATATTTT. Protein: CASSSFSGGSSGNTIYF.

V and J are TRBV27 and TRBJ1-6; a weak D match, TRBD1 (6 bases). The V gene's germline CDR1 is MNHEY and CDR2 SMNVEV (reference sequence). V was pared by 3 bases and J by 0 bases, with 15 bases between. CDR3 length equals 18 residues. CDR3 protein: CASSFRTELSSYNSPLHF. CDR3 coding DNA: TGTGCCAGCAGTTTCCGGACAGAGCTTTCCTCCTATAATTCACCCCTCCACTTT.

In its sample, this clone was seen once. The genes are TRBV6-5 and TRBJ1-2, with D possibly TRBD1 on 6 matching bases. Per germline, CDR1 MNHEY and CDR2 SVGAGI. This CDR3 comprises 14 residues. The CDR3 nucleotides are TGTGCGTGGGGGGGGCCTAGTTCTGGATATGGCTACACCTTC. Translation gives CAWGGPSSGYGYTF.